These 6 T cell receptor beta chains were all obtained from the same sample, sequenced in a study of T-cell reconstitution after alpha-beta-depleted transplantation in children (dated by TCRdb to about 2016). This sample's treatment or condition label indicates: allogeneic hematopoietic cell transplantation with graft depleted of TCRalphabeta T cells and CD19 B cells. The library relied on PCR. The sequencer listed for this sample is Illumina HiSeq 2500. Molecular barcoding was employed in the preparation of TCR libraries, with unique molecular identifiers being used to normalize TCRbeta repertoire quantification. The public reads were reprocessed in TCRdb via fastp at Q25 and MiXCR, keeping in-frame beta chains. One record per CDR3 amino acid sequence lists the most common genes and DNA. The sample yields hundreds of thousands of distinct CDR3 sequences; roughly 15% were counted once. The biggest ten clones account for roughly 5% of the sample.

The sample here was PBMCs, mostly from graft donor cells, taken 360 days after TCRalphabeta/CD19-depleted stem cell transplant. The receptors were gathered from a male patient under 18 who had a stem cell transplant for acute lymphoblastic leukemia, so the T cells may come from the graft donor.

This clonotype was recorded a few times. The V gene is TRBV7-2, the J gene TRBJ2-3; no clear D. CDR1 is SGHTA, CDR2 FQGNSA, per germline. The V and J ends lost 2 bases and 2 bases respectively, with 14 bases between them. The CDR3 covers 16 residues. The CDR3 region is CASSLRPDSDTDTQYF. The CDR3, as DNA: TGTGCCAGCAGCTTAAGGCCAGACTCCGACACAGATACGCAGTATTTT.

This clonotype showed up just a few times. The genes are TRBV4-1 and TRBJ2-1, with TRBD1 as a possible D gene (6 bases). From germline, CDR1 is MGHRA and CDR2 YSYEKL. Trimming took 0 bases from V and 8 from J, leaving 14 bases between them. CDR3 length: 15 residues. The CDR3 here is CASSQDPGKGDEQFF. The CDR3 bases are TGCGCCAGCAGCCAAGATCCGGGGAAGGGGGATGAGCAGTTCTTC.

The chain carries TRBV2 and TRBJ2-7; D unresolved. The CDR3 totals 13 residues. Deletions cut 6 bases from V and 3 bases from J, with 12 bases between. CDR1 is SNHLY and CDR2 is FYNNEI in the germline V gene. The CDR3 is CASRVLLIYEQYF. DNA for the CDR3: TGTGCCAGCAGGGTCCTACTGATCTACGAGCAGTACTTC.

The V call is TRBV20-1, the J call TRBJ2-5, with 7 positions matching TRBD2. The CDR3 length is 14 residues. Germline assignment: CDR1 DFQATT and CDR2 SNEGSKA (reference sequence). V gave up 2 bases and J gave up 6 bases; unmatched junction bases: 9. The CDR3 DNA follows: TGCAGTGCTAGAATGGGAGGGCCTTATCAGACCCAGTACTTC. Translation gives CSARMGGPYQTQYF.

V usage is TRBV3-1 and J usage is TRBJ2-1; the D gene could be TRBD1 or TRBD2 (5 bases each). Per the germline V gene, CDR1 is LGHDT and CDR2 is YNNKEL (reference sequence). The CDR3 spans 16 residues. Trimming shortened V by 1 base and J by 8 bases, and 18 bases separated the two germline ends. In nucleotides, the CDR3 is TGTGCCAGCAGCCAAGTGGGGCCGTTTGTGGGGGATGAGCAGTTCTTC. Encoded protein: CASSQVGPFVGDEQFF.

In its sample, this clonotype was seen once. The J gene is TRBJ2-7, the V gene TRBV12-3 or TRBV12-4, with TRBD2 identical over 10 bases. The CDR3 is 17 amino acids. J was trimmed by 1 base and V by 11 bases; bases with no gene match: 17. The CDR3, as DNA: TGTGCCTTCTGTTTAAGAAGGGGACTAGCGCGGTCCTACGAGCAGTACTTC. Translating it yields CAFCLRRGLARSYEQYF.